This TCR beta chain was sequenced in a study of cytomegalovirus exposure and HLA in healthy donors. General study findings and limits: According to a later analysis, donors in an Asian-associated ancestry cluster reportedly had fewer N-insertions than the approximately 620-donor mean. Donors were assumed by presence/absence analyses to have roughly uniform sequencing depth. A list of roughly 160 TCR beta chains associated with cytomegalovirus was given.

Remarks on this clone: What it binds is not known.

V was pared by 5 bases and J by 0 bases, with 20 bases between. This CDR3 has 17 amino acids. Germline V CDR1 and CDR2: SQVTM, ANQGSEA. The PCR used 60 Vbeta and 13 Jbeta primers. The repertoire was sequenced with immunoSEQ multiplex PCR; TCRdb's copy has only in-frame clones and lacks some. The table lists roughly 140,000 clones, roughly 77% of them singletons. The receptor was isolated from a man in his thirties or forties in good health and CMV-seronegative. The chain couples TRBV29-1 to TRBJ2-4; D is possibly TRBD2 (6 bases). The sample consisted of PBMCs. CDR3 residues: CSVRNRGGDLAKNIQYF. CDR3 DNA sequence: TGCAGCGTTCGTAACCGTGGAGGGGATCTAGCCAAAAACATTCAGTACTTC.